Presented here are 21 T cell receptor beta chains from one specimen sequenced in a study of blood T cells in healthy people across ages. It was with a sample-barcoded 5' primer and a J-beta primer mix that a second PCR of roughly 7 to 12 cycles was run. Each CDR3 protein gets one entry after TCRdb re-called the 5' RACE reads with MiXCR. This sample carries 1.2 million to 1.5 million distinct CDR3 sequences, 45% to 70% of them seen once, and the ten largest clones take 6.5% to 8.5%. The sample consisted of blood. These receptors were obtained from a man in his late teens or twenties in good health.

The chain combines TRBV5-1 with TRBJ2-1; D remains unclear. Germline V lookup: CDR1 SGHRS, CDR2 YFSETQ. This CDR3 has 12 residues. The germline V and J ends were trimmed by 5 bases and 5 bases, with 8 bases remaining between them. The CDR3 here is CASRYTNNEQFF. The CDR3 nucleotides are TGCGCCAGCAGGTACACAAACAATGAGCAGTTCTTC. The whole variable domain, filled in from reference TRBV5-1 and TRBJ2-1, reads KAGVTQTPRYLIKTRGQQVTLSCSPISGHRSVSWYQQTPGQGLQFLFEYFSETQRNKGNFPGRFSGRQFSNSRSEMNVSTLELGDSALYLCASRYTNNEQFFGPGTRLTVL.

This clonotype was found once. The CDR3 region has the DNA TGTGCCAGCAGTTTTCCTTCGGGTTGGGACCAAGAGACCCAGTACTTC. It encodes CASSFPSGWDQETQYF. The chain uses TRBV28 and TRBJ2-5; D remains ambiguous. CDR1 MDHEN and CDR2 SYDVKM come from the germline V gene. The ends were cut back, 3 bases at V and 0 bases at J, with 14 bases in the middle. The length of the CDR3 is 16 residues.

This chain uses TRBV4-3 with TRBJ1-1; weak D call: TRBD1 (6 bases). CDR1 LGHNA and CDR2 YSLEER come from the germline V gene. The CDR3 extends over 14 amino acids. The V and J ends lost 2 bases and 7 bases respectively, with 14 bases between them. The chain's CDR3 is CASSQTGTFDEAFF. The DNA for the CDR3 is TGCGCCAGCAGCCAAACAGGGACGTTTGATGAAGCTTTCTTT.

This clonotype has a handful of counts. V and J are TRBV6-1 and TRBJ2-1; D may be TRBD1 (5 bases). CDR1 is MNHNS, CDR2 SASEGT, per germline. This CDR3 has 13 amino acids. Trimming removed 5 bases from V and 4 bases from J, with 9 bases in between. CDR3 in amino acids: CASSRQGYNEQFF. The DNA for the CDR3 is TGTGCCAGCAGTCGCCAGGGATACAATGAGCAGTTCTTC.

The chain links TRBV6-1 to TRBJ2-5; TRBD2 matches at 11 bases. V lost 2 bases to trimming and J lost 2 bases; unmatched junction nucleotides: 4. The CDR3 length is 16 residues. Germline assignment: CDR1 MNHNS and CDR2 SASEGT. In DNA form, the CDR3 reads TGTGCCAGCAGTGAAAGCCTAGCGGGGGGTCAAGAGACCCAGTACTTC. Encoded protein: CASSESLAGGQETQYF.

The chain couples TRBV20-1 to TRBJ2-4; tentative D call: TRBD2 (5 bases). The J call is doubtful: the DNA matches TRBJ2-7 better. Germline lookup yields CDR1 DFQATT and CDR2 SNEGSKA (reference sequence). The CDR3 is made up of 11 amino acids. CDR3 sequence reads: CSATDSGEQYF. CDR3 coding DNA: TGCAGTGCTACGGACTCCGGCGAGCAGTACTTC.

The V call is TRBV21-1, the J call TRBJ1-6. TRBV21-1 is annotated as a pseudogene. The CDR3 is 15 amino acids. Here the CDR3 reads CASSPPGTFYSPLHF. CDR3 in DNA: TGTGCCAGCAGCCCTCCCGGGACTTTCTATTCACCCCTCCACTTT.

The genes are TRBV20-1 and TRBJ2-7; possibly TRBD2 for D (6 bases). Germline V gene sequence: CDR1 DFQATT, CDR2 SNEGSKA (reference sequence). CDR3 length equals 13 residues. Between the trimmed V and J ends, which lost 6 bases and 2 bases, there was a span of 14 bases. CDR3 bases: TGCAGTGCAAAGGACTACACAACCTACGAGCAGTACTTC. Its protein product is CSAKDYTTYEQYF.

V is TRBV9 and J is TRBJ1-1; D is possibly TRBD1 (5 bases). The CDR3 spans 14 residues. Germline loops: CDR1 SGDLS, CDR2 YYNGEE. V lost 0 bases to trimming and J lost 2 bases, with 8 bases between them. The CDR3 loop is CASSVAGRNTEAFF. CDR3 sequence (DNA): TGTGCCAGCAGCGTAGCAGGGAGAAACACTGAAGCTTTCTTT.

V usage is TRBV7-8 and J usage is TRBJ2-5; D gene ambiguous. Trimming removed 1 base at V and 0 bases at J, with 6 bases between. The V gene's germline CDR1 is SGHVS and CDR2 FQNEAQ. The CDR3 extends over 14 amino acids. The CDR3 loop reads CASSLDEYQETQYF. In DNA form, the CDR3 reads TGTGCCAGCAGCTTAGATGAGTACCAAGAGACCCAGTACTTC.

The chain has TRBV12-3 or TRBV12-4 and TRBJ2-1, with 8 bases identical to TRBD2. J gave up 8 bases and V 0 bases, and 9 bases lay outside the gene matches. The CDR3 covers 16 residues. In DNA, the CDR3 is TGTGCCAGCAGTTTAGCGCGATACGGGAGGGCGTATGAGCAGTTCTTC. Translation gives CASSLARYGRAYEQFF.

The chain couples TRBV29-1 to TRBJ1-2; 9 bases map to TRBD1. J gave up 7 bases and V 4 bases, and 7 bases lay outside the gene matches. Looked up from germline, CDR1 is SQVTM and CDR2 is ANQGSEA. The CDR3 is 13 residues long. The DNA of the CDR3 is TGCAGCGTTGCCGGACAGGGGAGTAGTGGCTACACCTTC. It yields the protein CSVAGQGSSGYTF.

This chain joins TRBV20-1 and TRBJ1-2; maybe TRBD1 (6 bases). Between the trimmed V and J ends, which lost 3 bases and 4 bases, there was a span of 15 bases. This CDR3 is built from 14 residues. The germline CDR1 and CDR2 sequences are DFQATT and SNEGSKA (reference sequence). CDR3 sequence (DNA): TGCAGTGCTAGGCCCCCGGGGGGGCGCTATGGCTACACCTTC. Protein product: CSARPPGGRYGYTF.

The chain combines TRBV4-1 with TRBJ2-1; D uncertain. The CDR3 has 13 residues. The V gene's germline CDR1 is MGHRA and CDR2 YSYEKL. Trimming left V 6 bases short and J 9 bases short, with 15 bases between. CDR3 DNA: TGCGCCAGCAGTCAGGATGGGGTCTCTGAGCAGTTCTTC. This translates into CASSQDGVSEQFF.

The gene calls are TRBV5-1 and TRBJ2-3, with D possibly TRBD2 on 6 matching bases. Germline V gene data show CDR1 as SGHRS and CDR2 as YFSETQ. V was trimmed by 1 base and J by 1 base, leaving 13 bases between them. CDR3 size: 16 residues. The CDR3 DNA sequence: TGCGCCAGCAGCTTGTCACGACTAGTTGGCACAGATACGCAGTATTTT. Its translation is CASSLSRLVGTDTQYF.

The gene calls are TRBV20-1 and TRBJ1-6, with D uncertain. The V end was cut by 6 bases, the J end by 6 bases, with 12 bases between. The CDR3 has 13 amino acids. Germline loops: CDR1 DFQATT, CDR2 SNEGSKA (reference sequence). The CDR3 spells CSARYTPNSPLHF. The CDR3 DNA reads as TGCAGTGCCCGGTATACCCCTAATTCACCCCTCCACTTT.

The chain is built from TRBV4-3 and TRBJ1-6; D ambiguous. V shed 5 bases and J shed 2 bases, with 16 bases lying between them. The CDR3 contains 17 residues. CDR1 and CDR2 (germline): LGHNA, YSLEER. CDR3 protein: CASSKGDGITYNSPLHF. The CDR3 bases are TGCGCCAGCAGCAAAGGAGACGGTATCACCTATAATTCACCCCTCCACTTT.

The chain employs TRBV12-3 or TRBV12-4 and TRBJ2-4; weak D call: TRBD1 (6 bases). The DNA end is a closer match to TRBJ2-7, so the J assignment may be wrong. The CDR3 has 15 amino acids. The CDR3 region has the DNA TGTGCCAGCAGTTTAGTACAGGGAGCGATCTACGAGCAGTACTTC. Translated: CASSLVQGAIYEQYF.

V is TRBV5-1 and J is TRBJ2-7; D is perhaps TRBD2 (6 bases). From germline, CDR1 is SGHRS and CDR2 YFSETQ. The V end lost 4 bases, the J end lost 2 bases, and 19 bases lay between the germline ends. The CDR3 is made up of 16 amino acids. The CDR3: CASSSHGGVTAYEQYF. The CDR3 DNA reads TGCGCCAGCAGCAGCCATGGCGGGGTAACAGCCTACGAGCAGTACTTC.

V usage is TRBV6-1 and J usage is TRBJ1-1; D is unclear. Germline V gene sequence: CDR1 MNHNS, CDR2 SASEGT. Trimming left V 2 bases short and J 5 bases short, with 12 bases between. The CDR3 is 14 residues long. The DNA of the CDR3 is TGTGCCAGCAGTGAAATCGGGTTGGGGACTGAAGCTTTCTTT. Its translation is CASSEIGLGTEAFF.

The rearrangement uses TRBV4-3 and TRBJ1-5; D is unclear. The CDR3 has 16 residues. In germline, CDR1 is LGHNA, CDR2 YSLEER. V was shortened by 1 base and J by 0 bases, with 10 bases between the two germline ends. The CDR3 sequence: CASSQGVANSNQPQHF. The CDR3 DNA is TGCGCCAGCAGCCAAGGTGTCGCGAATAGCAATCAGCCCCAGCATTTT.